This T cell receptor beta chain was retrieved from a study of CD8+ T cells in alopecia areata. Study findings and constraints: Especially in alopecia totalis/universalis, lesional scalp showed greater clonality than normal scalp did. When scalp samples are sequenced, resident alphabeta T cells of normal skin are also captured.

The authors extracted RNA and reverse transcribed it into cDNA as the sequencing template. Generated by immunoSEQ multiplex PCR, the TCRdb table keeps only in-frame clones and is missing some. The sample yields 120,000 or so clones, around 50% seen once. This clone turned up a few times. What it binds is unknown. From germline, CDR1 is LNHNV and CDR2 YYDKDF (reference sequence). Trimming removed 5 bases at V and 7 bases at J, with 17 bases between. The CDR3 has 15 residues. This clonotype was sampled from a human donor with alopecia areata. The chain couples TRBV15 to TRBJ1-4; D gene unclear. The sample was NKG2D-low CD8+ T cells sorted from blood. The CDR3 loop reads CATSLEPQASEKLFF. The CDR3 nucleotides are TGTGCCACCAGCTTAGAGCCCCAGGCGAGTGAAAAACTGTTTTTT.